This TCR beta chain is drawn from a study of T cell repertoires in aging, cancer and after chemotherapy. Study overall: Healthy donor repertoires were recorded over several months to years and showed clear clonal overlap. The full dataset contained 9.1 million or so TCR reads.

A mixed TRB-A/B primer pool amplified rearranged TRB by multiplex touch-down PCR. TCRdb recomputed calls from the multiplex PCR reads with MiXCR, one row per CDR3 protein. The sample records 9,400 or so distinct CDR3 sequences, around a third being singletons. TCR beta rearrangements were amplified from peripheral blood genomic DNA. V was cut by 5 bases and J by 7 bases, with 15 bases left in between. Per the germline V gene, CDR1 is LNHDA and CDR2 is SQIVND (reference sequence). The CDR3 is 15 residues long. The sample comprised blood. The chain combines TRBV19 with TRBJ1-6; D not certain. The receptor was isolated from a human donor in good health. The donor label of this sample is uncertain. CDR3 sequence (DNA): TGTGCCAGTAGTCCCAGGACCGAAAGGAATTCACCCCTCCACTTT. Protein: CASSPRTERNSPLHF.